These T cell receptor beta chains were read from a single sample in a study of blood T cell repertoires in COVID-19. Sequenced by immunoSEQ multiplex PCR; TCRdb stores in-frame clones only, minus some. The data show tens of thousands of clones, about 90% seen once. The sequenced material came from peripheral blood. All receptors derive from a woman between 45 and 60 years old with active or convalescent COVID-19. Each CDR3 is given with its conserved first and last residue. D genes are given only for firm matches. Rows give clone size only sometimes, using once, few, many, or a class for an expanded clone.

j_gene: TRBJ1-6
d_gene: .
v_gene: TRBV2
abundance: .
CDR3aa: CASSEAPLNSPLHF
CDR3nt: TGTGCCAGCAGCGAAGCCCCACTCAATTCACCCCTCCACTTT

j_gene: TRBJ1-1
d_gene: .
v_gene: TRBV18
abundance: .
CDR3aa: CASSRTDSLGPTEAFF
CDR3nt: TGTGCCAGCTCACGAACGGACAGCCTGGGGCCCACTGAAGCTTTCTTT

j_gene: TRBJ2-1
d_gene: .
v_gene: TRBV1
abundance: .
CDR3aa: CTSSGTGKSGGPDNEQFF
CDR3nt: TGCACCAGCAGTGGTACAGGGAAAAGCGGGGGGCCAGACAATGAGCAGTTCTTC

j_gene: TRBJ1-2
d_gene: .
v_gene: TRBV18
abundance: .
CDR3aa: CASSPGQDTNYGYTF
CDR3nt: TGTGCCAGCTCACCGGGGCAGGACACTAACTATGGCTACACCTTC

j_gene: TRBJ1-1
d_gene: .
v_gene: TRBV28
abundance: .
CDR3aa: CASSRASGYTEAFF
CDR3nt: TGTGCCAGCAGCCGGGCGTCGGGATATACTGAAGCTTTCTTT

j_gene: TRBJ1-4
d_gene: .
v_gene: TRBV7-9
abundance: .
CDR3aa: CASSPRFNEKLFF
CDR3nt: TGTGCCAGCAGCCCGAGGTTTAATGAAAAACTGTTTTTT

j_gene: TRBJ2-2
d_gene: TRBD1
v_gene: TRBV7-3
abundance: once
CDR3aa: CASSTTGSNTGELFF
CDR3nt: TGTGCCAGCAGCACGACAGGGTCGAACACCGGGGAGCTGTTTTTT

j_gene: TRBJ2-7
d_gene: .
v_gene: TRBV18
abundance: .
CDR3aa: CASSRIGQSYEQYF
CDR3nt: TGTGCCAGCTCCAGAATCGGACAGTCCTACGAGCAGTACTTC

j_gene: TRBJ2-1
d_gene: TRBD2
v_gene: TRBV15
abundance: .
CDR3aa: CATTLSSGTNYNEQFF
CDR3nt: TGTGCCACCACCCTTTCCAGCGGGACCAACTACAATGAGCAGTTCTTC

j_gene: TRBJ1-1
d_gene: TRBD1
v_gene: TRBV5-1
abundance: .
CDR3aa: CASSRRTGGTLNTEAFF
CDR3nt: TGCGCCAGCAGCCGACGAACAGGGGGGACTTTGAACACTGAAGCTTTCTTT

j_gene: TRBJ1-5
d_gene: .
v_gene: TRBV6-1
abundance: few
CDR3aa: CASSEVGGHQPQHF
CDR3nt: TGTGCCAGCAGTGAAGTGGGGGGGCATCAGCCCCAGCATTTT

j_gene: TRBJ2-7
d_gene: TRBD1
v_gene: TRBV11-3
abundance: .
CDR3aa: CASSFAGGNYEQYF
CDR3nt: TGTGCCAGCAGCTTCGCAGGGGGCAACTACGAGCAGTACTTC

j_gene: TRBJ2-7
d_gene: .
v_gene: TRBV13
abundance: .
CDR3aa: CASSLRNGAYEQYF
CDR3nt: TGTGCCAGCAGCTTACGGAACGGGGCCTACGAGCAGTACTTC

j_gene: TRBJ2-5
d_gene: TRBD2
v_gene: TRBV10-2
abundance: .
CDR3aa: CASSLGLADRLTQETQYF
CDR3nt: TGCGCCAGCAGTCTCGGGCTAGCGGACCGACTTACCCAAGAGACCCAGTACTTC

j_gene: TRBJ2-5
d_gene: .
v_gene: TRBV12-3/TRBV12-4
abundance: .
CDR3aa: CASSFGTKETQYF
CDR3nt: TGTGCCAGCAGTTTTGGGACAAAAGAGACCCAGTACTTC

j_gene: TRBJ2-2
d_gene: .
v_gene: TRBV10-3
abundance: .
CDR3aa: CAISNQGTTGELFF
CDR3nt: TGTGCCATCAGTAATCAGGGTACCACCGGGGAGCTGTTTTTT

j_gene: TRBJ2-7
d_gene: .
v_gene: TRBV5-1
abundance: .
CDR3aa: CASSLGDFPYEQYF
CDR3nt: TGCGCCAGCAGCTTGGGGGACTTTCCCTACGAGCAGTACTTC

j_gene: TRBJ2-2
d_gene: .
v_gene: TRBV29-1
abundance: .
CDR3aa: CSVEKGSNTGELFF
CDR3nt: TGCAGCGTTGAGAAGGGGTCCAACACCGGGGAGCTGTTTTTT

j_gene: TRBJ2-7
d_gene: .
v_gene: TRBV5-1
abundance: few
CDR3aa: CASSLGQTSSYEQYF
CDR3nt: TGCGCCAGCAGCTTAGGACAGACGAGCTCCTACGAGCAGTACTTC

j_gene: TRBJ2-7
d_gene: .
v_gene: TRBV19
abundance: .
CDR3aa: CASSRSSGGSYEQYF
CDR3nt: TGTGCCAGTAGTAGAAGTTCCGGAGGTTCCTACGAGCAGTACTTC

j_gene: TRBJ2-1
d_gene: TRBD2
v_gene: TRBV5-8
abundance: .
CDR3aa: CASSPGTSGSYEQFF
CDR3nt: TGTGCCAGCAGCCCCGGGACTAGCGGGAGTTATGAGCAGTTCTTC

j_gene: TRBJ1-1
d_gene: TRBD1
v_gene: TRBV9
abundance: .
CDR3aa: CASSVQTGGSEAFF
CDR3nt: TGTGCCAGCAGCGTGCAGACAGGGGGCTCTGAAGCTTTCTTT

j_gene: TRBJ1-2
d_gene: TRBD1
v_gene: TRBV6-4
abundance: .
CDR3aa: CASPTGVFWGGYTF
CDR3nt: TGTGCCAGCCCGACAGGGGTTTTTTGGGGTGGCTACACCTTC

j_gene: TRBJ2-1
d_gene: TRBD2
v_gene: TRBV10-1
abundance: once
CDR3aa: CASSDRSSGGYNEQFF
CDR3nt: TGCGCCAGCAGTGATAGGTCTAGCGGGGGCTACAATGAGCAGTTCTTC

j_gene: TRBJ1-2
d_gene: TRBD1
v_gene: TRBV19
abundance: .
CDR3aa: CASSIGQGLGYTF
CDR3nt: TGTGCCAGTAGTATAGGACAGGGTCTCGGCTACACCTTC

j_gene: TRBJ1-1
d_gene: TRBD1
v_gene: TRBV15
abundance: .
CDR3aa: CATSSPPGQGFTEAFF
CDR3nt: TGTGCCACCAGCAGTCCACCGGGACAGGGTTTTACTGAAGCTTTCTTT

j_gene: TRBJ2-5
d_gene: .
v_gene: TRBV10-3
abundance: .
CDR3aa: CATEDQGTETQYF
CDR3nt: TGTGCCACCGAAGACCAGGGGACAGAGACCCAGTACTTC

j_gene: TRBJ1-1
d_gene: TRBD1
v_gene: TRBV5-1
abundance: .
CDR3aa: CASSTGQGTTEAFF
CDR3nt: TGCGCCAGCAGCACCGGACAGGGGACCACTGAAGCTTTCTTT

j_gene: TRBJ2-1
d_gene: TRBD2
v_gene: TRBV9
abundance: .
CDR3aa: CASGLAGEGEQFF
CDR3nt: TGTGCCAGCGGACTAGCGGGAGAGGGTGAGCAGTTCTTC

j_gene: TRBJ2-7
d_gene: .
v_gene: TRBV9
abundance: .
CDR3aa: CASSVGPRINSYEQYF
CDR3nt: TGTGCCAGCAGCGTAGGACCCAGGATAAACTCCTACGAGCAGTACTTC

j_gene: TRBJ2-7
d_gene: TRBD2
v_gene: TRBV19
abundance: .
CDR3aa: CASSFGLAGLYEQYF
CDR3nt: TGTGCCAGTAGTTTTGGACTAGCGGGGTTATACGAGCAGTACTTC

j_gene: TRBJ2-3
d_gene: .
v_gene: TRBV5-1
abundance: .
CDR3aa: CASSLGLASDTQYF
CDR3nt: TGCGCCAGCAGCTTGGGCTTAGCGTCTGATACGCAGTATTTT

j_gene: TRBJ1-2
d_gene: TRBD1
v_gene: TRBV5-4
abundance: .
CDR3aa: CASSPRTGAGANYGYTF
CDR3nt: TGTGCCAGCAGCCCAAGGACAGGGGCAGGAGCTAACTATGGCTACACCTTC

j_gene: TRBJ2-1
d_gene: TRBD2
v_gene: TRBV27
abundance: .
CDR3aa: CASSLWAGDVGSNEQFF
CDR3nt: TGTGCCAGCAGTTTATGGGCGGGGGACGTAGGGAGTAATGAGCAGTTCTTC

j_gene: TRBJ2-2
d_gene: TRBD2
v_gene: TRBV3-1/TRBV3-2
abundance: .
CDR3aa: CASSQGLAYTGELFF
CDR3nt: TGTGCCAGCAGCCAGGGACTAGCTTACACCGGGGAGCTGTTTTTT

j_gene: TRBJ2-7
d_gene: TRBD2
v_gene: TRBV7-8
abundance: .
CDR3aa: CASSLAGGGSYEQYF
CDR3nt: TGTGCCAGCAGCTTGGCGGGAGGTGGTAGTTACGAGCAGTACTTC

j_gene: TRBJ1-1
d_gene: .
v_gene: TRBV11-3
abundance: .
CDR3aa: CASSLQENTEAFF
CDR3nt: TGTGCCAGCAGCTTACAGGAGAACACTGAAGCTTTCTTT

j_gene: TRBJ2-7
d_gene: .
v_gene: TRBV12-3/TRBV12-4
abundance: .
CDR3aa: CASSFGVSYEQYF
CDR3nt: TGTGCCAGCAGTTTCGGGGTCTCCTACGAGCAGTACTTC

j_gene: TRBJ1-5
d_gene: TRBD1
v_gene: TRBV5-1
abundance: .
CDR3aa: CASSLTHTGAGNQPQHF
CDR3nt: TGCGCCAGCAGCTTGACCCATACAGGGGCGGGCAATCAGCCCCAGCATTTT

j_gene: TRBJ2-5
d_gene: TRBD2
v_gene: TRBV15
abundance: few
CDR3aa: CATSRDWEGETQYF
CDR3nt: TGTGCCACCAGCAGAGATTGGGAGGGGGAGACCCAGTACTTC

j_gene: TRBJ2-7
d_gene: .
v_gene: TRBV20-1
abundance: .
CDR3aa: CSASGQEDFYEQYF
CDR3nt: TGCAGTGCTAGTGGTCAGGAGGACTTCTACGAGCAGTACTTC

j_gene: TRBJ1-5
d_gene: TRBD1
v_gene: TRBV19
abundance: .
CDR3aa: CASSAGQHSNQPQHF
CDR3nt: TGTGCCAGTAGTGCGGGACAGCATAGCAATCAGCCCCAGCATTTT

j_gene: TRBJ2-7
d_gene: .
v_gene: TRBV6-5
abundance: once
CDR3aa: CASSYSRAGSYEQYF
CDR3nt: TGTGCCAGCAGTTACTCGAGAGCGGGCTCCTACGAGCAGTACTTC

j_gene: TRBJ1-1
d_gene: .
v_gene: TRBV18
abundance: .
CDR3aa: CASSPSGPGHVNTEAFF
CDR3nt: TGTGCCAGCTCACCGTCGGGCCCGGGACATGTGAACACTGAAGCTTTCTTT

j_gene: TRBJ2-7
d_gene: TRBD1
v_gene: TRBV5-1
abundance: once
CDR3aa: CASRLIARTGGAYEQYF
CDR3nt: TGCGCCAGCAGATTGATTGCCCGGACAGGGGGGGCCTACGAGCAGTACTTC

j_gene: TRBJ2-2
d_gene: TRBD2
v_gene: TRBV29-1
abundance: .
CDR3aa: CSVTGTPGLAGEGNTGELFF
CDR3nt: TGCAGCGTCACAGGTACTCCGGGACTAGCGGGAGAAGGGAACACCGGGGAGCTGTTTTTT

j_gene: TRBJ1-6
d_gene: TRBD1
v_gene: TRBV10-3
abundance: .
CDR3aa: CATTGVDSPLHF
CDR3nt: TGTGCCACGACAGGGGTGGATTCACCCCTCCACTTT

j_gene: TRBJ2-3
d_gene: TRBD2
v_gene: TRBV13
abundance: .
CDR3aa: CASRTNREGDTQYF
CDR3nt: TGTGCCAGCAGGACGAATCGGGAGGGAGATACGCAGTATTTT

j_gene: TRBJ2-7
d_gene: .
v_gene: TRBV3-1/TRBV3-2
abundance: .
CDR3aa: CASSQGGGTDEQYF
CDR3nt: TGTGCCAGCAGCCAAGGGGGCGGGACCGACGAGCAGTACTTC

j_gene: TRBJ2-3
d_gene: TRBD2
v_gene: TRBV4-2
abundance: .
CDR3aa: CASSQSLAGASDTQYF
CDR3nt: TGTGCCAGCAGCCAAAGCCTAGCGGGAGCTTCAGATACGCAGTATTTT

j_gene: TRBJ1-4
d_gene: .
v_gene: TRBV9
abundance: once
CDR3aa: CASSAGGNEKLFF
CDR3nt: TGTGCCAGCAGCGCGGGGGGGAATGAAAAACTGTTTTTT

j_gene: TRBJ2-5
d_gene: TRBD1
v_gene: TRBV6-5
abundance: .
CDR3aa: CASSQGQGQTQYF
CDR3nt: TGTGCCAGCAGCCAAGGACAGGGACAGACCCAGTACTTC

j_gene: TRBJ2-5
d_gene: TRBD2
v_gene: TRBV28
abundance: .
CDR3aa: CASSVGLAGVSFQETQYF
CDR3nt: TGTGCCAGCAGCGTCGGACTAGCGGGAGTTTCTTTCCAAGAGACCCAGTACTTC

j_gene: TRBJ2-1
d_gene: .
v_gene: TRBV14
abundance: .
CDR3aa: CASSQTGEKSYNEQFF
CDR3nt: TGTGCCAGCAGCCAAACTGGAGAAAAATCCTACAATGAGCAGTTCTTC

j_gene: TRBJ2-3
d_gene: TRBD1
v_gene: TRBV7-3
abundance: .
CDR3aa: CASSSGTGTVDTQYF
CDR3nt: TGTGCCAGCAGCTCCGGGACAGGGACCGTGGATACGCAGTATTTT

j_gene: TRBJ1-2
d_gene: .
v_gene: TRBV19
abundance: .
CDR3aa: CASSIGDPGAHTF
CDR3nt: TGTGCCAGTAGTATAGGAGACCCAGGCGCCCACACCTTC

j_gene: TRBJ1-3
d_gene: .
v_gene: TRBV19
abundance: .
CDR3aa: CARPGEGESGNTIYF
CDR3nt: TGTGCCAGGCCAGGTGAGGGGGAGTCTGGAAACACCATATATTTT

j_gene: TRBJ2-7
d_gene: TRBD1
v_gene: TRBV27
abundance: .
CDR3aa: CASSWGQEYEQYF
CDR3nt: TGTGCCAGCAGTTGGGGACAGGAATACGAGCAGTACTTC

j_gene: TRBJ1-1
d_gene: TRBD1
v_gene: TRBV19
abundance: .
CDR3aa: CASSPDRGVMNTEAFF
CDR3nt: TGTGCCAGTAGTCCGGACAGGGGAGTGATGAACACTGAAGCTTTCTTT